This T cell receptor beta chain was obtained from a study of OX40 agonist ivuxolimab in advanced cancers. Study as a whole: Ivuxolimab, an antibody acting as an agonist of OX40 (CD134), was used to treat patients. Males comprised 82.7% of the group, whose mean age was approximately 61 years (range about 20 to 79). Study-wide results and caveats: Among some nonresponders, normalized T-cell clonal expansion was also low. Clonal expansion from baseline to week 6 occurred in both CD4+ and CD8+ T cells.

With 2 bases clipped from V and 6 bases from J, the junction kept 9 bases outside the gene matches. The CDR3 covers 18 residues. CDR1 is MRHNA, CDR2 SNTAGT, per germline. Details on this clone: Its antigen is currently unknown.

TCRdb keeps only in-frame clones here, not all; method: immunoSEQ multiplex PCR. This table has roughly 61,000 clones, approximately 90% appearing once. The source is an adult with an advanced solid tumor such as melanoma, head and neck, liver or kidney cancer. The chain recombines TRBV6-4 with TRBJ2-2, with TRBD2 identical over 13 bases. Specimen: CD4+ or CD8+ T cells sorted from blood, collected in a trial of the OX40 agonist ivuxolimab. The CDR3 reads CASSDTPGLAGNPGELFF. DNA for the CDR3: TGTGCCAGCAGTGACACCCCGGGACTAGCGGGGAATCCCGGGGAGCTGTTTTTT.